Described below is a single TCR beta chain sequence and its context. Its matching antigen is unknown. This may stem from a read error, because a much larger clone lies one nucleotide away. These data come from a study of early T cells in non-severe SARS-CoV-2 infection. At the level of the study: Unpaired chains resulted from sequencing bulk RNA of unsorted whole blood.

Each cDNA molecule carried a unique molecular identifier. TCRdb independently ran MiXCR on the 5' RACE reads; one entry per CDR3 protein. The data hold about 52,000 distinct CDR3 sequences, with roughly 6.2% observed a single time. Study-level points and caveats: Matching against VDJdb likely underestimated virus-specific expansions, favoring anti-spike CD8.

The clonotype comes from an adult who was a healthcare worker with PCR-confirmed SARS-CoV-2 infection or an uninfected control (not recorded which). Input material: whole blood.

The CDR3 nucleotides are TGTGCCAGCAGCCCCGAGTCCCAAGCCGTTGAGACCCAGTACTTC. Protein: CASSPESQAVETQYF. The chain uses TRBV4-2 and TRBJ2-5, with unresolved D. In germline, CDR1 is LGHNA, CDR2 YNFKEQ. The CDR3 spans 15 residues. V was cut by 4 bases and J by 5 bases, with 17 bases left in between.